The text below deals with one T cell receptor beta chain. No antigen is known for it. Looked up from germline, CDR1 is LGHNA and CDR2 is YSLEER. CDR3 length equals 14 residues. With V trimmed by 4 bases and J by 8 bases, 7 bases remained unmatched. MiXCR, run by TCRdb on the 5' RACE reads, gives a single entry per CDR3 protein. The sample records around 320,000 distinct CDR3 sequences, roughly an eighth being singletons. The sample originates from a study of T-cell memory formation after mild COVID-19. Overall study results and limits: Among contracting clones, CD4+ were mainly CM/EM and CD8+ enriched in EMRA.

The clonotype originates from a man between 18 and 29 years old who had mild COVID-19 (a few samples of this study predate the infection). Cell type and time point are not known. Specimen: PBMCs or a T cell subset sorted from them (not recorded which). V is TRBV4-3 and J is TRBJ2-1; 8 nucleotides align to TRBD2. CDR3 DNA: TGCGCCAGCAGCCCCAGCGGGGGTTGGGATGAGCAGTTCTTC. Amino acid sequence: CASSPSGGWDEQFF.